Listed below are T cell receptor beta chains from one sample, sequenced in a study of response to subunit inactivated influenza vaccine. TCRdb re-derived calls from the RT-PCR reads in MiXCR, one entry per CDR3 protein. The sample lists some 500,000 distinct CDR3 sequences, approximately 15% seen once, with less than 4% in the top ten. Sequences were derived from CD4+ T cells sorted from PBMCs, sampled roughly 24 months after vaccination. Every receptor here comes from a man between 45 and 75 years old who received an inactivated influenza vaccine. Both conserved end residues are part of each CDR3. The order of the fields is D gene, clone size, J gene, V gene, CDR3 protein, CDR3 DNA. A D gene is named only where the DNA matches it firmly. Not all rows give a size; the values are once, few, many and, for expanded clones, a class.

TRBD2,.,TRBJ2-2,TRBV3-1,CASSTLAGGTGELFF,TGTGCCAGCAGCACACTAGCGGGGGGAACCGGGGAGCTGTTTTTT
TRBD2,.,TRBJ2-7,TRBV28,CASSFKLALKYEQYF,TGTGCCAGCAGTTTCAAACTAGCGTTGAAATACGAGCAGTACTTC
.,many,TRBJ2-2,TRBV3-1,CASSIGGRTTGELFF,TGTGCCAGCAGCATCGGGGGGCGAACGACCGGGGAGCTGTTTTTT
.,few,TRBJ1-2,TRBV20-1,CSARPGTRSDYGYTF,TGCAGTGCTAGACCAGGGACTCGGTCTGACTATGGCTACACCTTC
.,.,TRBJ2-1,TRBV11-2,CASSLGSAGLVEQFF,TGTGCCAGCAGCTTAGGGTCCGCAGGGCTCGTTGAGCAGTTCTTC
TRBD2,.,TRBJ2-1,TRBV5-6,CASSWTSGYNEQFF,TGTGCCAGCAGCTGGACTAGCGGGTACAATGAGCAGTTCTTC
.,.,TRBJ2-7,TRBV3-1,CASSPGGAGEQYF,TGTGCCAGCAGCCCCGGTGGCGCCGGCGAGCAGTACTTC
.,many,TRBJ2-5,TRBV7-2,CASSFQSGQETQYF,TGTGCCAGCAGCTTTCAGAGCGGGCAAGAGACCCAGTACTTC
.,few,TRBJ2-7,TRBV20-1,CSARDPWGATYEQYF,TGCAGTGCTAGAGACCCCTGGGGGGCTACCTACGAGCAGTACTTC
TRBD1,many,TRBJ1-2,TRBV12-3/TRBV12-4,CASSPTGGGYTF,TGTGCCAGCAGTCCTACAGGGGGAGGCTACACCTTC
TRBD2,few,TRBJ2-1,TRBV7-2,CASSLVAGVGNEQFF,TGTGCCAGCAGCTTAGTTGCGGGAGTCGGCAATGAGCAGTTCTTC
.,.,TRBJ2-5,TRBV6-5,CASSYSGGVQETQYF,TGTGCCAGCAGTTACTCGGGCGGAGTCCAAGAGACCCAGTACTTC
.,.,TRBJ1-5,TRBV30,CAWSVRSGGSRQPQHF,TGTGCCTGGAGTGTAAGAAGCGGGGGAAGCCGGCAGCCCCAGCATTTT
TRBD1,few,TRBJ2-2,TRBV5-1,CASTGTGRGGELFF,TGCGCCAGCACTGGGACAGGGCGAGGCGGGGAGCTGTTTTTT